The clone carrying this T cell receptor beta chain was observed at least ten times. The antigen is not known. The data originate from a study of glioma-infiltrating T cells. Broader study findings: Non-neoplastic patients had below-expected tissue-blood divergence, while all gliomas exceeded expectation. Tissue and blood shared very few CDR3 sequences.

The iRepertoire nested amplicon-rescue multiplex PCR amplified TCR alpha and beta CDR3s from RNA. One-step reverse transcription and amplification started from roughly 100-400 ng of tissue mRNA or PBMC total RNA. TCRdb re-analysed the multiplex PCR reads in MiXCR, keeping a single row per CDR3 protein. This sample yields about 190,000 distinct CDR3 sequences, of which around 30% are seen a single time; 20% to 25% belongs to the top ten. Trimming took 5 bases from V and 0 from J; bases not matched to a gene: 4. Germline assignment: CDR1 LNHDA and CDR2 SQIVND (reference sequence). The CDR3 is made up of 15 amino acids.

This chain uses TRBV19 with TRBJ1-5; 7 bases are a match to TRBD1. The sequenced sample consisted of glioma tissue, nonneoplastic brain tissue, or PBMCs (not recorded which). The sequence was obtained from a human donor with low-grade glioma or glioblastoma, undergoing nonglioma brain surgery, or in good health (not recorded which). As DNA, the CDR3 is TGTGCCAGTAGTTCACAGGGGAATAGCAATCAGCCCCAGCATTTT. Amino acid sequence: CASSSQGNSNQPQHF.